This T cell receptor (beta chain) stems from a study of cytomegalovirus exposure and HLA in healthy donors. Though probably carrying unrecorded immune exposures, donors were nominally healthy at sampling. Whole-study findings and limits: An analysis was carried out later, and it reportedly showed fewer N-insertions in an Asian-associated ancestry cluster than the approximately 700-donor mean. Cytomegalovirus status, reportedly, was diagnosed with high specificity and sensitivity by the classifier.

The PCR made use of 60 Vbeta and 13 Jbeta primers. Clones were read by immunoSEQ multiplex PCR, and TCRdb kept only the in-frame ones, dropping some. The sample records some 130,000 clones, around three quarters being singletons. In regard to this clone: Its antigen is unknown.

The germline V and J ends were trimmed by 6 bases and 1 base, with 9 bases remaining between them. CDR1 and CDR2 (germline): SEHNR, FQNEAQ (reference sequence). CDR3 length: 13 amino acids. The TCR originated in a woman aged 55-75 years in good health and CMV-seropositive. This chain uses TRBV7-9 with TRBJ1-1, with TRBD1 as a possible D gene (5 bases). The sequenced material came from PBMCs. The DNA of the CDR3 is TGTGCCAGCAGACAGGACGCGAACACTGAAGCTTTCTTT. Translation: CASRQDANTEAFF. The full variable domain, in which reference TRBV7-9 and TRBJ1-1 provide the parts outside the CDR3, is DTGVSQNPRHKITKRGQNVTFRCDPISEHNRLYWYRQTLGQGPEFLTYFQNEAQLEKSRLLSDRFSAERPKGSFSTLEIQRTEQGDSAMYLCASRQDANTEAFFGQGTRLTVV.